Shown below are 20 T cell receptor beta chains from a single sample sequenced in a study of shared T cell receptors in the human thymus. The assay was immunoSEQ multiplex PCR, and TCRdb's table has in-frame clones only and misses some. The sample includes some 660,000 clones, about 89% of them seen just once. The same data also went into a second study, on human thymus T cells.

The material sequenced was thymocytes. All receptors come from a boy in the first two years of life with a congenital heart defect.

The chain combines TRBV6-1 with TRBJ2-7, with TRBD1 identical over 9 bases. This CDR3 is built from 14 residues. CDR1 is MNHNS, CDR2 SASEGT, per germline. Germline trimming cut 7 bases from V and 7 bases from J; bases unmatched to any gene: 11. The CDR3, as DNA: TGTGCCAGCATTTCTGGGACAGGGTCAGGTGAGCAGTACTTC. Protein product: CASISGTGSGEQYF.

This chain links TRBV5-1 with TRBJ2-7; the D gene is possibly TRBD1 (5 bases). The CDR3 spans 13 residues. The germline CDR1 and CDR2 sequences are SGHRS and YFSETQ. The V end lost 6 bases, the J end lost 5 bases, and 15 bases lay between the germline ends. CDR3 region: CASTPGSLDEQYF. CDR3 coding DNA: TGCGCCAGCACCCCAGGGTCACTCGACGAGCAGTACTTC. Together with reference TRBV5-1 and TRBJ2-7, the CDR3 gives the full variable domain: KAGVTQTPRYLIKTRGQQVTLSCSPISGHRSVSWYQQTPGQGLQFLFEYFSETQRNKGNFPGRFSGRQFSNSRSEMNVSTLELGDSALYLCASTPGSLDEQYFGPGTRLTVT.

This chain connects TRBV9 to TRBJ2-2, with TRBD1 matching over 10 bases. Germline assignment: CDR1 SGDLS and CDR2 YYNGEE. There are 16 residues in the CDR3. Trimming cost V 2 bases and J 5 bases; bases outside gene matches: 6. CDR3 residues: CASSVGGTGVTGELFF. CDR3 sequence (DNA): TGTGCCAGCAGCGTGGGGGGGACAGGGGTGACCGGGGAGCTGTTTTTT.

The rearrangement joins TRBV25-1 to TRBJ2-7, with D tentatively TRBD1 (5 bases). V was trimmed by 6 bases and J by 2 bases, leaving 14 bases between them. The CDR3 spans 14 residues. CDR1 and CDR2 from the germline V gene are MGHDK and SYGVNS. The DNA of the CDR3 is TGTGCCAGCAGAGGCAGGGTTAAGCCCTACGAGCAGTACTTC. Translating gives CASRGRVKPYEQYF.

The V and J genes are TRBV6-8 and TRBJ2-7, with 9 bases that match TRBD1. Unmatched junction bases numbered 11, after V lost 5 bases and J lost 6 bases. The germline gives CDR1 MNHGY, CDR2 SAAAGT. The CDR3 spans 15 residues. The CDR3 here is CASSPLPGQGGEQYF. The CDR3 region has the DNA TGTGCCAGCAGTCCGCTACCGGGACAGGGAGGCGAGCAGTACTTC.

The chain recombines TRBV11-2 with TRBJ2-2; D remains unclear. Deletions cut 5 bases from V and 10 bases from J, with 17 bases between. The CDR3 spans 14 residues. Germline CDR1 and CDR2: SGHAT and FQNNGV. Here the CDR3 DNA reads TGTGCCAGCAGCCTCGCCCCCCCGAGCGAGGAGCTGTTTTTT. Protein product: CASSLAPPSEELFF.

In DNA form, the CDR3 reads TGCGCCAGCAGCTTGGACAGGAAAGAGACCCAGTACTTC. This sequence encodes CASSLDRKETQYF. V is TRBV5-1 and J is TRBJ2-5, with D tentatively TRBD1 (5 bases). CDR1 and CDR2 (germline): SGHRS, YFSETQ. V dropped 0 bases and J dropped 3 bases, with 6 bases sitting between them. This CDR3 comprises 13 residues.

The chain has TRBV10-3 and TRBJ1-1; D not resolved. There are 14 residues in the CDR3. The germline CDR1 and CDR2 sequences are ENHRY and SYGVKD. The V end was cut by 8 bases, the J end by 1 base, with 14 bases between. The CDR3 nucleotides are TGTGCCATCCGGTCTTCGAAACCGAACACTGAAGCTTTCTTT. Translated, it gives CAIRSSKPNTEAFF.

Regarding this clone: Other DNA sequences in this sample translate to the same CDR3. The chain couples TRBV4-1 to TRBJ1-2, with TRBD1 identical over 8 bases. The CDR3 sequence is 14 residues long. The trim removed 1 base at V and 2 bases at J, leaving 0 bases unmatched. Germline assignment: CDR1 MGHRA and CDR2 YSYEKL. CDR3 loop: CASSQGTGNYGYTF. The DNA of the CDR3 is TGCGCCAGCAGCCAAGGGACAGGGAACTATGGCTACACCTTC.

The chain recombines TRBV11-3 with TRBJ1-2; no definite D call. This CDR3 region has 16 residues. The V gene's germline CDR1 is SGHNT and CDR2 YENEEA. The germline V and J ends were trimmed by 0 bases and 5 bases, with 16 bases remaining between them. The CDR3 nucleotides read TGTGCCAGCAGCTTAGATCTATCCCCAACCCCGTATGGCTACACCTTC. Residues: CASSLDLSPTPYGYTF.

The rearrangement uses TRBV6-1 and TRBJ2-7; 8 bases are a match to TRBD1. This CDR3 region has 13 residues. CDR1 is MNHNS and CDR2 is SASEGT in the germline V gene. V trimming: 2 bases; J trimming: 11 bases; junction bases outside the gene matches: 8. CDR3 in amino acids: CASSESNRGSEYF. As DNA, the CDR3 is TGTGCCAGCAGTGAATCCAACAGGGGGTCGGAGTACTTC.

V and J are TRBV5-1 and TRBJ2-5; 8 positions match TRBD2. V lost 0 bases and J lost 2; bases outside the gene matches: 15. The CDR3 covers 19 residues. The germline V gene encodes CDR1 SGHRS and CDR2 YFSETQ. The CDR3 DNA reads as TGCGCCAGCAGCTTGGGTCCCAGCGGGAGATTCGCAAGACAAGAGACCCAGTACTTC. It encodes CASSLGPSGRFARQETQYF.

The CDR3 sequence is CASSERGRETEAFF. The CDR3 bases are TGTGCCAGCAGTGAAAGGGGCCGCGAGACTGAAGCTTTCTTT. V gene TRBV6-1 combines with J gene TRBJ1-1; D may be TRBD1 (5 bases). Germline values: CDR1 MNHNS, CDR2 SASEGT. Trimming left V 2 bases short and J 5 bases short, with 12 bases between. This CDR3 has 14 residues.

The sample holds a few counts of this clone. V is TRBV19 and J is TRBJ1-4; TRBD1 matches 11 bases. CDR1 is LNHDA, CDR2 SQIVND, per germline (reference sequence). CDR3 size: 16 residues. The V and J ends lost 5 bases and 1 base, in that order; junction bases with no gene match: 3. The CDR3, as DNA: TGTGCCAGTAGTCGGACAGGGGGCGGAACTAATGAAAAACTGTTTTTT. This gives the protein CASSRTGGGTNEKLFF. The full variable domain, in which reference TRBV19 and TRBJ1-4 provide the parts outside the CDR3, is DGGITQSPKYLFRKEGQNVTLSCEQNLNHDAMYWYRQDPGQGLRLIYYSQIVNDFQKGDIAEGYSVSREKKESFPLTVTSAQKNPTAFYLCASSRTGGGTNEKLFFGSGTQLSVL.

This clone was observed a single time. The chain links TRBV10-2 to TRBJ2-7; perhaps TRBD1 as D (6 bases). This CDR3 region has 16 residues. The germline V and J ends were trimmed by 2 bases and 3 bases, with 17 bases remaining between them. CDR1 is WSHSY, CDR2 SAAADI, per germline. The CDR3 bases are TGCGCCAGCAGTGAGATTCCCACAGGGTCCGACTACGAGCAGTACTTC. Translated: CASSEIPTGSDYEQYF.

This clone was detected once. The sample has other DNA sequences that encode this CDR3 too. V gene TRBV5-6 combines with J gene TRBJ1-6, with 8 bases matching TRBD1. The length of the CDR3 is 15 residues. In germline, CDR1 is SGHDT, CDR2 YYEEEE. Unmatched junction bases numbered 2, after V lost 3 bases and J lost 3 bases. The CDR3 coding sequence is TGTGCCAGCAGCTGGGACAGGTTCTATAATTCACCCCTCCACTTT. Protein: CASSWDRFYNSPLHF. Together with reference TRBV5-6 and TRBJ1-6, the CDR3 gives the full variable domain: DAGVTQSPTHLIKTRGQQVTLRCSPKSGHDTVSWYQQALGQGPQFIFQYYEEEERQRGNFPDRFSGHQFPNYSSELNVNALLLGDSALYLCASSWDRFYNSPLHFGNGTRLTVT.

The rearrangement uses TRBV19 and TRBJ1-5; 7 bases align to TRBD1. The CDR3 sequence is 13 residues long. Trimming removed 6 bases from V and 6 bases from J; junction bases left unmatched: 5. In germline, CDR1 is LNHDA, CDR2 SQIVND (reference sequence). The CDR3: CASRTQGTQPQHF. CDR3 coding DNA: TGTGCCAGTAGGACACAGGGGACTCAGCCCCAGCATTTT.

This chain connects TRBV12-5 to TRBJ1-4; D remains ambiguous. The CDR3 runs 16 residues. Looked up from germline, CDR1 is LGHNT and CDR2 is FRNRAP. V was shortened by 2 bases and J by 5 bases, with 15 bases between the two germline ends. Written as DNA, the CDR3 is TGTGCTAGTGGTTTGAGCTTTTCAGGCGGGAATGAAAAACTGTTTTTT. It specifies CASGLSFSGGNEKLFF.

J is TRBJ1-5 and V is TRBV12-5; 7 bases align to TRBD1. J was trimmed by 9 bases and V by 2 bases; bases with no gene match: 4. Germline V lookup: CDR1 LGHNT, CDR2 FRNRAP. This CDR3 is 13 amino acids long. CDR3 sequence (DNA): TGTGCTAGTGGTTTGCCGGGGGACAGGCCCCAGCATTTT. Its translation is CASGLPGDRPQHF.

The chain links TRBV5-1 to TRBJ1-1, with 9 positions matching TRBD1. The CDR3 has 16 amino acids. The germline gives CDR1 SGHRS, CDR2 YFSETQ. J gave up 1 base and V 4 bases, and 8 bases lay outside the gene matches. The CDR3 coding sequence is TGCGCCAGCAGCACACTACCGACAGGGGGGAACACTGAAGCTTTCTTT. The encoded protein is CASSTLPTGGNTEAFF. Complete variable domain (other parts from reference TRBV5-1 and TRBJ1-1): KAGVTQTPRYLIKTRGQQVTLSCSPISGHRSVSWYQQTPGQGLQFLFEYFSETQRNKGNFPGRFSGRQFSNSRSEMNVSTLELGDSALYLCASSTLPTGGNTEAFFGQGTRLTVV.